Listed here are 22 T cell receptor beta chains from one sample, sequenced in a study of shared clonotypes between healthy human individuals. Assay: immunoSEQ multiplex PCR; the TCRdb copy retains only in-frame clones and omits some. The repertoire consists of fewer than 400,000 clones, with less than 85% occurring once and the leading ten covering around a tenth. Sample: memory CD4+ T cells sorted from blood. The subset here: CD45RA-negative fraction. These TCRs come from a man in his thirties or forties in good health.

The chain recombines TRBV6-1 with TRBJ1-1, with D uncertain. Germline V gene sequence: CDR1 MNHNS, CDR2 SASEGT. Trimming shortened V by 6 bases and J by 12 bases, and 14 bases separated the two germline ends. The CDR3 covers 11 residues. The CDR3 loop reads CASRNTLGTFF. Here the CDR3 DNA reads TGTGCCAGCAGAAATACACTAGGAACTTTCTTT.

V gene TRBV6-1 combines with J gene TRBJ2-7; D gene ambiguous. The germline V and J ends were trimmed by 7 bases and 1 base, with 14 bases remaining between them. The CDR3 covers 14 residues. Germline assignment: CDR1 MNHNS and CDR2 SASEGT. In nucleotides, the CDR3 is TGTGCCAGCAACGTACCAAGCGTTTCCTACGAGCAGTACTTC. It specifies CASNVPSVSYEQYF.

The CDR3, as DNA: TGTGCCAGCAGCCCCCCGAGGGTTGCAGCTAGCACAGATACGCAGTATTTT. Translation: CASSPPRVAASTDTQYF. The chain couples TRBV28 to TRBJ2-3; possibly TRBD2 for D (5 bases). Trimming left V 6 bases short and J 0 bases short, with 19 bases between. This CDR3 is 17 amino acids long. Germline V CDR1 and CDR2: MDHEN, SYDVKM.

V gene TRBV14 combines with J gene TRBJ2-3; unclear D gene. This CDR3 contains 16 residues. V was pared by 0 bases and J by 0 bases, with 10 bases between. Germline assignment: CDR1 SGHDN and CDR2 FVKESK. The CDR3 nucleotides read TGTGCCAGCAGCCAAGATCCTAAGCCTAGCACAGATACGCAGTATTTT. Translating it yields CASSQDPKPSTDTQYF.

The V gene is TRBV15, the J gene TRBJ1-2, with D unresolved. Looked up from germline, CDR1 is LNHNV and CDR2 is YYDKDF (reference sequence). CDR3 size: 17 residues. Trimming pared 4 bases from V and 0 bases from J, leaving 18 bases between. The CDR3 bases are TGTGCCACCAGCACATTCGGATCTTCCCCTACTAACTATGGCTACACCTTC. This translates into CATSTFGSSPTNYGYTF.

This clone was seen more than once but under ten times. This specimen includes other DNA sequences encoding the same CDR3. The V gene is TRBV18, the J gene TRBJ2-5; D is uncertain. The germline gives CDR1 KGHSH, CDR2 LQKENI. Trimming removed 5 bases from V and 1 base from J, with 2 bases in between. This CDR3 region has 11 residues. CDR3 residues: CASSTQETQYF. DNA of the CDR3: TGTGCCAGCTCAACCCAAGAGACCCAGTACTTC.

There are many counts of this clone. Here the CDR3 reads CASSQGSLAGGAETQYF. DNA of the CDR3: TGTGCCAGCAGCCAAGGGTCCCTAGCGGGAGGGGCAGAGACCCAGTACTTC. V gene TRBV4-2 combines with J gene TRBJ2-5; TRBD2 matches at 12 bases. The V segment lost 1 base and the J segment 4 bases; nucleotides outside the gene matches: 7. The length of the CDR3 is 17 residues. From germline, CDR1 is LGHNA and CDR2 YNFKEQ.

As regards this clone: The same CDR3 is also encoded by other DNA sequences in this sample. This chain connects TRBV14 to TRBJ2-3, with 10 bases that match TRBD1. CDR1 and CDR2 from the germline V gene are SGHDN and FVKESK. Germline trimming cut 0 bases from V and 2 bases from J; bases unmatched to any gene: 8. The CDR3 sequence is 18 residues long. The CDR3 here is CASSQERPGTGDTDTQYF. Written as DNA, the CDR3 is TGTGCCAGCAGCCAAGAGAGGCCGGGGACAGGGGACACAGATACGCAGTATTTT.

The chain recombines TRBV5-6 with TRBJ1-1; unclear D gene. This CDR3 spans 14 amino acids. V lost 0 bases to trimming and J lost 1 base, with 7 bases between them. CDR1 is SGHDT and CDR2 is YYEEEE in the germline V gene. DNA for the CDR3: TGTGCCAGCAGCTTGGGAAGAAAGAACACTGAAGCTTTCTTT. Translating gives CASSLGRKNTEAFF. The full variable domain, rest sourced from reference TRBV5-6 and TRBJ1-1, is DAGVTQSPTHLIKTRGQQVTLRCSPKSGHDTVSWYQQALGQGPQFIFQYYEEEERQRGNFPDRFSGHQFPNYSSELNVNALLLGDSALYLCASSLGRKNTEAFFGQGTRLTVV.

V is TRBV23-1 and J is TRBJ1-4; D is unclear. TRBV23-1 is known as an ORF, though its function is uncertain. V was clipped by 6 bases and J by 14 bases, with 19 bases between them. The CDR3 has 13 residues. The DNA for the CDR3 is TGCGCCAGCAGACGTGTGGCGGGAAAGCGGCTGTTTTTT. It is translated as CASRRVAGKRLFF.

This chain links TRBV7-9 with TRBJ2-7, with a tentative D call TRBD2 (7 bases). V was shortened by 5 bases and J by 3 bases, with 17 bases between the two germline ends. The CDR3 covers 15 residues. Germline V gene lookup returns CDR1 SEHNR and CDR2 FQNEAQ (reference sequence). This chain's CDR3 is CASSQPGGAVYEQYF. In DNA, the CDR3 is TGTGCCAGCAGCCAACCGGGGGGCGCGGTCTACGAGCAGTACTTC.

The chain carries TRBV5-1 and TRBJ2-2, with TRBD2 matching 14 bases. Germline CDR1 and CDR2: SGHRS and YFSETQ. V trimming: 7 bases; J trimming: 4 bases; junction bases outside the gene matches: 0. The CDR3 has 14 amino acids. The CDR3 nucleotides are TGCGCCAGCGGGACTAGCGGGAGCACCGGGGAGCTGTTTTTT. Residues: CASGTSGSTGELFF.

This clone was counted a single time. The chain couples TRBV4-3 to TRBJ2-1; the match to TRBD2 covers 11 bases. Trimming at V came to 4 bases and at J to 9 bases, leaving 8 bases not matched to a gene. The germline gives CDR1 LGHNA, CDR2 YSLEER. The CDR3 loop spans 15 amino acids. The CDR3 DNA is TGCGCCAGCAGCCCGGTCCTAGCGGGAGGAGTTGAGCAGTTCTTC. Protein sequence: CASSPVLAGGVEQFF.

The J gene is TRBJ2-7, the V gene TRBV9; 7 bases fit TRBD1. Germline V gene sequence: CDR1 SGDLS, CDR2 YYNGEE. J lost 6 bases, V lost 4 bases, and 13 bases had no gene match. This CDR3 region has 15 residues. The DNA of the CDR3 is TGTGCCAGCAGCTCCTCGAGGGGGCTTTCGAGCGAGCAGTACTTC. It specifies CASSSSRGLSSEQYF. Full variable domain (outside the CDR3, taken from reference TRBV9 and TRBJ2-7): DSGVTQTPKHLITATGQRVTLRCSPRSGDLSVYWYQQSLDQGLQFLIQYYNGEERAKGNILERFSAQQFPDLHSELNLSSLELGDSALYFCASSSSRGLSSEQYFGPGTRLTVT.

V usage is TRBV15 and J usage is TRBJ2-3, with TRBD1 matching over 8 bases. The V gene's germline CDR1 is LNHNV and CDR2 YYDKDF (reference sequence). CDR3 length equals 16 residues. The V and J ends lost 2 bases and 6 bases, in that order; junction bases with no gene match: 10. CDR3 in DNA: TGTGCCACCAGCAGAAAACTGACAGGGGCGGGGGATACGCAGTATTTT. Encoded protein: CATSRKLTGAGDTQYF.

This clone was seen at least ten times. The gene calls are TRBV5-6 and TRBJ2-1, with D possibly matching TRBD1 (5 bases). Germline V gene sequence: CDR1 SGHDT, CDR2 YYEEEE. This CDR3 is 17 amino acids long. The V gene lost 7 bases and the J gene lost 0 bases, with 20 bases spanning the gap. The CDR3 DNA reads TGTGCCAGCTCAGTCATAACCCGGACAAGCTCCTACAATGAGCAGTTCTTC. It specifies CASSVITRTSSYNEQFF.

V and J are TRBV10-1 and TRBJ2-7; D might be TRBD1 or TRBD2, each matching 5 bases. CDR3 length: 13 amino acids. Germline CDR1 WNHNN, CDR2 SYGVQD (reference sequence). V was trimmed by 2 bases and J by 6 bases, leaving 11 bases between them. The CDR3 region is CASSETARGEQYF. CDR3 coding DNA: TGCGCCAGCAGTGAGACTGCGAGGGGCGAGCAGTACTTC.

The V gene is TRBV7-3, the J gene TRBJ2-1; 11 nucleotides agree with TRBD2. CDR1 and CDR2 (germline): SGHTA, FQGTGA. The junction had 4 bases not matched to a gene; V was cut back by 5 bases and J by 7 bases. The CDR3 consists of 14 residues. Here the CDR3 DNA reads TGTGCCAGCAGCCTAATAGCGGGAGGGAATGAGCAGTTCTTC. Translating gives CASSLIAGGNEQFF.

The sample holds one count of this clone. V usage is TRBV7-3 and J usage is TRBJ1-2; no clear D. This CDR3 has 13 amino acids. Germline V lookup: CDR1 SGHTA, CDR2 FQGTGA. Deletions cut 5 bases from V and 1 base from J, with 8 bases between. The CDR3 region is CASSPDGNYGYTF. CDR3 DNA sequence: TGTGCCAGCAGCCCCGACGGTAACTATGGCTACACCTTC.

The chain combines TRBV7-2 with TRBJ2-1, with D possibly matching TRBD2 (5 bases). CDR3 length equals 14 residues. Deletions cut 2 bases from V and 3 bases from J, with 8 bases between. Germline-derived CDR1 and CDR2 are SGHTA and FQGNSA. The CDR3 protein is CASSLQEDYNEQFF. The CDR3 coding sequence is TGTGCCAGCAGCTTACAGGAGGACTACAATGAGCAGTTCTTC.

V is TRBV11-2 and J is TRBJ2-2; 9 nucleotides agree with TRBD1. The germline CDR1 and CDR2 sequences are SGHAT and FQNNGV. The CDR3 is 16 amino acids. The V segment lost 4 bases and the J segment 5 bases; nucleotides outside the gene matches: 8. CDR3 sequence: CASSSTGGIQTGELFF. As DNA, the CDR3 is TGTGCCAGCAGCTCGACAGGGGGAATCCAAACCGGGGAGCTGTTTTTT.

This clone was recorded many times. V usage is TRBV5-1 and J usage is TRBJ2-5; 9 positions agree with TRBD1. The CDR3 totals 17 residues. Germline trimming cut 4 bases from V and 0 bases from J; bases unmatched to any gene: 10. Germline V gives CDR1 SGHRS, CDR2 YFSETQ. The CDR3 sequence: CASSPGGRQGDQETQYF. The CDR3 DNA is TGCGCCAGCAGCCCCGGGGGCAGACAGGGGGACCAAGAGACCCAGTACTTC.